The subject of this entry is one T cell receptor (beta chain). Original data processing: Filtering differed since immunoSEQ provided only junctions, with no quality scores. The assay was immunoSEQ multiplex PCR, and TCRdb's table has in-frame clones only and misses some. V, J and clone size reflect that table, while D and trimming were determined from the DNA. Of more than 1,200,000 clones detected, around 98.5% appear once; the ten largest clones hold under 0.45%. The CDR3 runs to 14 residues. The V gene lost 5 bases and the J gene lost 0 bases, with 8 bases spanning the gap. Germline assignment: CDR1 LNHDA and CDR2 SQIVND (reference sequence). CD4+ cells yielded CD45RA+ naive and CD45RA-negative memory subsets. The data were obtained in a study of shared clonotypes between healthy human individuals.

This clonotype was sampled from a man aged 25 to 40 in good health. The sample taken for sequencing was naive CD4+ T cells sorted from blood. As for subset: CD45RA+ positively selected. This chain connects TRBV19 to TRBJ1-5, with unresolved D. The CDR3 bases are TGTGCCAGTAGTGGCACAGCTAGCAATCAGCCCCAGCATTTT. It is translated as CASSGTASNQPQHF.